This TCR beta chain stems from a study of Graves' ophthalmopathy and Graves' hyperthyroidism. Points from the study as a whole: A majority of expanded thyroid clonotypes exceeding 0.001 frequency were likewise present in blood. Classification of ophthalmopathy versus stable hyperthyroidism by a 13-signature model yielded around 88% sensitivity and roughly 80% specificity.

Germline assignment: CDR1 MNHEY and CDR2 SVGAGI. The CDR3 is 14 amino acids. The germline V and J ends were trimmed by 1 base and 5 bases, with 8 bases remaining between them. This clonotype showed up many times. Its matching antigen is unknown. As the template, RNA transcripts were used to amplify TCR beta CDR3 regions. The first-round RT-PCR employed HTBI primers together with the Qiagen OneStep RT-PCR kit. A multiplex PCR was then performed as the second round. TCRdb reanalysed the multiplex PCR reads using MiXCR and keeps one entry per CDR3 protein. The data hold approximately 210,000 distinct CDR3 sequences, with about 22% observed a single time.

The TCR originated in a woman aged 50 to 65 with Graves' ophthalmopathy. The chain combines TRBV6-5 with TRBJ2-2; unclear D gene. The sequenced sample was peripheral blood. The CDR3 sequence is CASSYFDATGELFF. CDR3 coding DNA: TGTGCCAGCAGTTACTTCGACGCTACCGGGGAGCTGTTTTTT.